What follows are 24 T cell receptor beta chains derived from one specimen sequenced in a study of cytomegalovirus exposure and HLA in healthy donors. 60 Vbeta and 13 Jbeta primers were used in PCR. Using immunoSEQ multiplex PCR, the repertoire was profiled, and TCRdb retains in-frame clones only, with some absent. The data hold 110,000 or so clones, with about 80% observed a single time. Sample: PBMCs. Source of these receptors: a middle-aged man in good health and CMV-seropositive.

The chain uses TRBV6-5 and TRBJ2-7; tentative D call: TRBD1 (6 bases). The CDR3 totals 15 residues. The germline CDR1 and CDR2 sequences are MNHEY and SVGAGI. Trimming cost V 7 bases and J 2 bases, with 18 bases left between them. The CDR3 nucleotides read TGTGCCAGCACTCAACCTCGACAGGTGCCCTACGAGCAGTACTTC. Its translation: CASTQPRQVPYEQYF.

This rearrangement joins TRBV7-2 to TRBJ1-2; D is perhaps TRBD1 (5 bases). V lost 1 base and J 6 bases, leaving 18 bases between the germline ends. CDR1 is SGHTA and CDR2 is FQGNSA in the germline V gene. This CDR3 spans 16 amino acids. CDR3 in amino acids: CASSLVFGHMGDGYTF. The CDR3, as DNA: TGTGCCAGCAGCTTAGTCTTTGGACACATGGGTGATGGCTACACCTTC.

This CDR3 reads CASSRRGGHETQYF. As DNA, the CDR3 is TGTGCCAGTTCCCGCCGGGGGGGCCATGAGACCCAGTACTTC. This chain joins TRBV19 and TRBJ2-5; the match to TRBD2 covers 8 bases. V shed 8 bases and J 5 bases; nucleotides not matched to a gene: 10. Germline V gene sequence: CDR1 LNHDA, CDR2 SQIVND (reference sequence). This CDR3 is 14 amino acids long.

The chain recombines TRBV27 with TRBJ2-3, with TRBD2 matching 9 bases. Per germline, CDR1 MNHEY and CDR2 SMNVEV (reference sequence). This CDR3 has 17 residues. Trimming took 6 bases from V and 2 from J; bases not matched to a gene: 12. CDR3 residues: CASRFSGSWVDTDTQYF. As DNA, the CDR3 is TGTGCCAGCAGGTTTAGCGGGAGTTGGGTCGACACAGATACGCAGTATTTT.

This rearrangement joins TRBV7-2 to TRBJ2-2, with TRBD2 as a possible D gene (7 bases). Germline CDR1 and CDR2: SGHTA and FQGNSA. The CDR3 loop spans 16 amino acids. V lost 5 bases to trimming and J lost 4 bases, with 17 bases between them. CDR3 DNA: TGTGCCAGCAGCCACCTGGGGGGGGACACCACCGGGGAGCTGTTTTTT. It specifies CASSHLGGDTTGELFF.

The chain carries TRBV30 and TRBJ2-1; TRBD2 matches 7 bases. The CDR3 consists of 12 residues. The V gene end was trimmed by 3 bases and the J gene end by 8 bases; junction bases not matched to a gene: 4. Germline loops: CDR1 GTSNPN, CDR2 SVGIG (reference sequence). The CDR3 DNA follows: TGTGCCTGGAGAGTAGGACTAGATGAGCAGTTCTTC. It is translated as CAWRVGLDEQFF.

V and J are TRBV28 and TRBJ1-3, with D perhaps matching TRBD1 (5 bases). This CDR3 region has 14 residues. With 10 bases removed from V and 0 bases from J, the gap between germline ends came to 13 bases. Germline lookup yields CDR1 MDHEN and CDR2 SYDVKM. The DNA of the CDR3 is TGTGCCACGTTACAGGCAAACTCTGGAAACACCATATATTTT. Its protein product is CATLQANSGNTIYF.

The chain is built from TRBV10-3 and TRBJ1-1, with 9 bases that match TRBD1. The CDR3 sequence is 15 residues long. Germline CDR1 ENHRY, CDR2 SYGVKD. V dropped 2 bases and J dropped 0; count of bases not matched to a gene: 1. This CDR3 reads CAISEGTGLNTEAFF. The CDR3 DNA follows: TGTGCCATCAGTGAGGGGACAGGGTTGAACACTGAAGCTTTCTTT.

The chain is built from TRBV7-2 and TRBJ2-7, with D perhaps TRBD1 (6 bases). The CDR3 contains 14 residues. Germline CDR1 is SGHTA and CDR2 is FQGNSA. Trimming removed 1 base at V and 6 bases at J, with 13 bases between. The CDR3 spells CASSLGEGGGEQYF. The DNA of the CDR3 is TGTGCCAGCAGCTTAGGAGAAGGGGGTGGCGAGCAGTACTTC.

A few counts support this clone. The V gene is TRBV19, the J gene TRBJ1-6; no clear D gene. From germline, CDR1 is LNHDA and CDR2 SQIVND (reference sequence). Trimming shortened V by 4 bases and J by 6 bases, and 13 bases separated the two germline ends. The length of the CDR3 is 15 residues. The CDR3 DNA is TGTGCCAGTAGTACTAACGCCCGCTTTAATTCACCCCTCCACTTT. Protein product: CASSTNARFNSPLHF. Supplemented by reference TRBV19 and TRBJ1-6, the full variable domain reads DGGITQSPKYLFRKEGQNVTLSCEQNLNHDAMYWYRQDPGQGLRLIYYSQIVNDFQKGDIAEGYSVSREKKESFPLTVTSAQKNPTAFYLCASSTNARFNSPLHFGNGTRLTVT.

The J gene is TRBJ2-3, the V gene TRBV7-9, with 11 bases lining up with TRBD2. The V gene's germline CDR1 is SEHNR and CDR2 FQNEAQ (reference sequence). The CDR3 spans 14 residues. With V trimmed by 5 bases and J by 6 bases, 4 bases remained unmatched. This CDR3 is CASSRVAGGDTQYF. The DNA for the CDR3 is TGTGCCAGCAGCAGGGTAGCGGGAGGGGATACGCAGTATTTT.

This clone was observed once. The chain has TRBV9 and TRBJ2-3, with 14 bases fitting TRBD2. The CDR3 is made up of 17 amino acids. V trimming: 0 bases; J trimming: 6 bases; junction bases outside the gene matches: 6. Germline V gene data show CDR1 as SGDLS and CDR2 as YYNGEE. The CDR3 is CASSVVGTSGGTDTQYF. CDR3 bases: TGTGCCAGCAGCGTAGTGGGGACTAGCGGGGGAACGGATACGCAGTATTTT.

This clone was observed a handful of times. The rearrangement uses TRBV5-4 and TRBJ2-1; 13 nucleotides align to TRBD2. V trimming: 1 base; J trimming: 8 bases; junction bases outside the gene matches: 6. The germline V gene encodes CDR1 SGHNT and CDR2 YYREEE (reference sequence). This CDR3 contains 16 residues. CDR3: CASSLRLAGGGDEQFF. CDR3 in DNA: TGTGCCAGCAGCTTGAGACTAGCGGGAGGAGGGGATGAGCAGTTCTTC. Together with reference TRBV5-4 and TRBJ2-1, the CDR3 gives the full variable domain: ETGVTQSPTHLIKTRGQQVTLRCSSQSGHNTVSWYQQALGQGPQFIFQYYREEENGRGNFPPRFSGLQFPNYSSELNVNALELDDSALYLCASSLRLAGGGDEQFFGPGTRLTVL.

The genes are TRBV30 and TRBJ2-6; unclear D gene. With 0 bases removed from V and 6 bases from J, the gap between germline ends came to 3 bases. CDR1 GTSNPN and CDR2 SVGIG come from the germline V gene (reference sequence). CDR3 length: 12 amino acids. In DNA form, the CDR3 reads TGTGCCTGGAGTGTACAGGCCAACGTCCTGACTTTC. The encoded protein is CAWSVQANVLTF.

The rearrangement joins TRBV6-1 to TRBJ2-1; 11 bases map to TRBD2. The junction had 7 bases not matched to a gene; V was cut back by 8 bases and J by 4 bases. This CDR3 spans 15 amino acids. CDR1 and CDR2 (germline): MNHNS, SASEGT. DNA for the CDR3: TGTGCCAGCCTGGCCTGGACTAGCGGGTACAATGAGCAGTTCTTC. Amino acid sequence: CASLAWTSGYNEQFF.

The CDR3 loop reads CASSSQTSGSTDTQYF. CDR3 nucleotide sequence: TGTGCCAGCAGCTCGCAGACTAGCGGTAGCACAGATACGCAGTATTTT. The chain combines TRBV9 with TRBJ2-3; TRBD2 agrees at 9 bases. Looked up from germline, CDR1 is SGDLS and CDR2 is YYNGEE. The CDR3 extends over 16 amino acids. The V gene end was trimmed by 4 bases and the J gene end by 0 bases; junction bases not matched to a gene: 6.

This chain uses TRBV19 with TRBJ1-3; unclear D gene. Germline CDR1 is LNHDA and CDR2 is SQIVND (reference sequence). Trimming removed 9 bases from V and 4 bases from J, with 19 bases in between. This CDR3 contains 15 residues. CDR3 protein: CASTVVSNWGNTIYF. The CDR3 DNA reads TGTGCCAGCACCGTGGTCTCTAACTGGGGAAACACCATATATTTT.

The CDR3 region has the DNA TGTGCCAGCTCACCACCGACTAGCGGGGGGGCTCGTGAGCAGTTCTTC. This codes for CASSPPTSGGAREQFF. V is TRBV18 and J is TRBJ2-1; 14 bases match TRBD2. CDR3 size: 16 residues. The germline V gene encodes CDR1 KGHSH and CDR2 LQKENI. J lost 9 bases, V lost 0 bases, and 4 bases had no gene match.

This chain links TRBV5-1 with TRBJ2-2; 8 nucleotides match TRBD1. The CDR3 contains 14 residues. CDR1 and CDR2 from the germline V gene are SGHRS and YFSETQ. J was trimmed by 2 bases and V by 4 bases; bases with no gene match: 1. CDR3 in amino acids: CASSGQGNTGELFF. The CDR3 DNA is TGCGCCAGCAGCGGACAGGGTAACACCGGGGAGCTGTTTTTT. Combining the CDR3 with reference TRBV5-1 and TRBJ2-2 gives the whole variable domain KAGVTQTPRYLIKTRGQQVTLSCSPISGHRSVSWYQQTPGQGLQFLFEYFSETQRNKGNFPGRFSGRQFSNSRSEMNVSTLELGDSALYLCASSGQGNTGELFFGEGSRLTVL.

V gene TRBV15 combines with J gene TRBJ2-7; TRBD2 might be the D (6 bases). Deletions cut 0 bases from V and 4 bases from J, with 19 bases between. Germline CDR1 LNHNV, CDR2 YYDKDF (reference sequence). The CDR3 loop spans 17 amino acids. CDR3 nucleotides: TGTGCCACCAGCAGAGATTCTGGTCGCGGGGTTGGGTACGAGCAGTACTTC. Amino acids: CATSRDSGRGVGYEQYF.

The chain employs TRBV6-1 and TRBJ1-5, with D perhaps TRBD1 (6 bases). This CDR3 region has 16 residues. Germline V gives CDR1 MNHNS, CDR2 SASEGT. Trimming took 1 base from V and 5 from J, leaving 15 bases between them. The DNA for the CDR3 is TGTGCCAGCAGTGAAGGTTACGGGGGGGCCTATCAGCCCCAGCATTTT. It is translated as CASSEGYGGAYQPQHF.

The J gene is TRBJ1-5, the V gene TRBV6-1, with 7 positions matching TRBD1. With V trimmed by 4 bases and J by 0 bases, 3 bases remained unmatched. The V gene's germline CDR1 is MNHNS and CDR2 SASEGT. The CDR3 is 15 amino acids. DNA for the CDR3: TGTGCCAGCAGTGGGGGACAGTATAGCAATCAGCCCCAGCATTTT. As protein: CASSGGQYSNQPQHF.

The chain has TRBV2 and TRBJ1-5, with D unresolved. Germline V gives CDR1 SNHLY, CDR2 FYNNEI. This CDR3 contains 16 residues. The V end lost 6 bases, the J end lost 2 bases, and 17 bases lay between the germline ends. The CDR3 nucleotides read TGTGCCAGCAGGGCCAGGACGGGAACGGGCAATCAGCCCCAGCATTTT. It codes for CASRARTGTGNQPQHF.

The rearrangement uses TRBV7-8 and TRBJ1-3; D may be TRBD1 (5 bases). V was clipped by 5 bases and J by 4 bases, with 18 bases between them. The CDR3 is 16 residues long. Germline assignment: CDR1 SGHVS and CDR2 FQNEAQ. CDR3 DNA sequence: TGTGCCAGCAGCCCAGGGTGGGCCGGGTCCGGAAACACCATATATTTT. Translated: CASSPGWAGSGNTIYF.